The 28 T cell receptor beta chains reported below all come from one sample, sequenced in a study of metastatic and nonmetastatic thyroid tumors. No treatment of any kind had been given to any patient before thyroid surgery. With MiXCR, TCRdb reprocessed the PCR reads. Of about 32,000 clones in the sample, approximately 25% are singletons; the top ten hold more than 8%. The sequenced sample consisted of blood. These receptors all come from a female donor with papillary thyroid cancer or a benign thyroid nodule (not recorded which). Some clones in this sample may be carry-over from other donors' samples.

The chain combines TRBV19 with TRBJ2-7, with 7 bases lining up with TRBD2. Germline V gene data show CDR1 as LNHDA and CDR2 as SQIVND (reference sequence). The V and J ends lost 4 bases and 5 bases, in that order; junction bases with no gene match: 20. The CDR3 has 18 residues. The CDR3 reads CASSTIRQERGLMDEQYF. CDR3 coding DNA: TGTGCCAGTAGTACGATCCGCCAAGAGCGGGGCCTTATGGACGAGCAGTACTTC.

This chain joins TRBV19 and TRBJ2-6; 7 positions agree with TRBD2. CDR1 and CDR2 (germline): LNHDA, SQIVND (reference sequence). The J segment lost 4 bases and the V segment lost 7 bases, leaving 10 bases of the junction unmatched. The CDR3 has 16 amino acids. CDR3 bases: TGTGCCAGTACCTCTGGGGGGGTCTCAGGGGCCAACGTCCTGACTTTC. Amino acid sequence: CASTSGGVSGANVLTF.

Of note for this clone: Because the CDR3 is missing its conserved closing phenylalanine or tryptophan, this is likely a read error. The gene calls are TRBV2 and TRBJ2-2, with D possibly TRBD2 on 6 matching bases. CDR1 is SNHLY, CDR2 FYNNEI, per germline. The V end was cut by 7 bases, the J end by 6 bases, with 15 bases between. The CDR3 contains 14 residues. The CDR3 loop is CASNPGLDSGELFL. In DNA form, the CDR3 reads TGTGCCAGCAACCCGGGACTTGACTCCGGGGAGCTGTTTTTA.

In its sample, this clone is medium-sized (0.01 to 0.1%). V and J are TRBV30 and TRBJ2-7; the match to TRBD2 covers 7 bases. The CDR3 extends over 13 amino acids. Germline CDR1 GTSNPN, CDR2 SVGIG (reference sequence). V gave up 2 bases and J gave up 6 bases; unmatched junction bases: 7. CDR3 in DNA: TGTGCCTGGAGTAACGCGGGAGAAGGCGAGCAGTACTTC. This encodes CAWSNAGEGEQYF.

This clone is medium-sized by share. The V and J genes are TRBV10-1 and TRBJ2-7; TRBD2 aligns across 9 bases. The CDR3 is made up of 15 amino acids. V lost 2 bases to trimming and J lost 1 base; unmatched junction nucleotides: 3. The V gene's germline CDR1 is WNHNN and CDR2 SYGVQD (reference sequence). The CDR3 bases are TGCGCCAGCAGTGAGAGGGCGGGGGGGTCCTACGAGCAGTACTTC. Translated: CASSERAGGSYEQYF.

The genes are TRBV13 and TRBJ1-4, with 8 bases that match TRBD1. The length of the CDR3 is 15 residues. V lost 2 bases and J lost 4; bases outside the gene matches: 3. Germline values: CDR1 PRHDT, CDR2 FYEKMQ (reference sequence). CDR3 in amino acids: CASSLRTGFNEKLFF. The CDR3 bases are TGTGCCAGCAGCTTAAGGACAGGGTTTAATGAAAAACTGTTTTTT.

This chain links TRBV18 with TRBJ2-3; D is undetermined. The V end was cut by 0 bases, the J end by 8 bases, with 12 bases between. The germline CDR1 and CDR2 sequences are KGHSH and LQKENI. The CDR3 contains 14 residues. The chain's CDR3 is CASSPPTALTTQYF. The CDR3 region has the DNA TGTGCCAGCTCACCACCTACGGCCCTTACTACGCAGTATTTT.

This clone was detected a few times. This may stem from a read error, because a much larger clone lies one nucleotide away. The chain has TRBV29-1 and TRBJ2-5; 7 bases are a match to TRBD2. Germline CDR1 is SQVTM and CDR2 is ANQGSEA. Germline trimming cut 7 bases from V and 5 bases from J; bases unmatched to any gene: 10. The CDR3 has 13 amino acids. The CDR3 bases are TGCAGCGCCCCGAAGGGAGGGGCGGAGACCCAGTACTTC. It yields the protein CSAPKGGAETQYF. Full variable domain (rest looked up from reference TRBV29-1 and TRBJ2-5): SAVISQKPSRDICQRGTSLTIQCQVDSQVTMMFWYRQQPGQSLTLIATANQGSEATYESGFVIDKFPISRPNLTFSTLTVSNMSPEDSSIYLCSAPKGGAETQYFGPGTRLLVL.

This clone was recorded at least ten times. The chain carries TRBV20-1 and TRBJ2-1; D may be TRBD2 (6 bases). The CDR3 contains 14 residues. Germline CDR1 is DFQATT and CDR2 is SNEGSKA (reference sequence). V lost 1 base to trimming and J lost 10 bases, with 17 bases between them. CDR3: CSARVAGPLTEQFF. DNA for the CDR3: TGCAGTGCTAGAGTGGCGGGGCCGCTCACGGAGCAGTTCTTC.

In its sample, this clone was seen many times. J is TRBJ2-2 and V is TRBV12-5; D possibly corresponds to TRBD1 (6 bases). This CDR3 spans 13 amino acids. V was cut by 7 bases and J by 5 bases, with 11 bases left in between. Germline assignment: CDR1 LGHNT and CDR2 FRNRAP. The CDR3 is CASVDSRTGELFF. As DNA, the CDR3 is TGTGCTAGTGTGGACAGCCGGACCGGGGAGCTGTTTTTT.

This clone has a handful of counts. Possible read error: a much larger clone is one base away. The J gene is TRBJ2-2, the V gene TRBV6-2 or TRBV6-3; 7 nucleotides align to TRBD2. Trimming took 6 bases from V and 2 from J; bases not matched to a gene: 9. CDR1 and CDR2 from the germline V gene are MNHEY and SVGEGT. This CDR3 spans 16 amino acids. This chain's CDR3 is CASRLALASNTGELFF. The CDR3 DNA sequence: TGTGCCAGCAGACTCGCACTAGCGAGTAACACCGGGGAGCTGTTTTTT.

This clone was observed at least ten times. The rearrangement joins TRBV12-3 or TRBV12-4 to TRBJ2-3; possibly TRBD2 for D (5 bases). Trimming took off 5 bases at V and 1 base at J, with 13 bases between the two ends. The CDR3 covers 15 residues. The CDR3 loop reads CASSMVSVGTDTQYF. The DNA for the CDR3 is TGTGCCAGCAGTATGGTTAGCGTGGGCACAGATACGCAGTATTTT.

This clone was recorded many times. The chain carries TRBV20-1 and TRBJ1-3, with D unclear. CDR1 and CDR2 from the germline V gene are DFQATT and SNEGSKA (reference sequence). Trimming cost V 3 bases and J 4 bases, with 10 bases left between them. This CDR3 comprises 13 residues. This chain's CDR3 is CSASRSSGNTIYF. Here the CDR3 DNA reads TGCAGTGCTAGTAGGAGTTCGGGAAACACCATATATTTT.

This clone was picked up many times. The gene calls are TRBV3-1 and TRBJ1-6; no clear D. The CDR3 is made up of 16 amino acids. The V and J ends lost 4 bases and 0 bases respectively, with 10 bases between them. The germline gives CDR1 LGHDT, CDR2 YNNKEL (reference sequence). CDR3 in amino acids: CASSPGGSSYNSPLHF. For the CDR3, the DNA is TGTGCCAGCAGCCCTGGAGGGAGCTCCTATAATTCACCCCTCCACTTT.

The rearrangement links TRBV6-1 to TRBJ2-2; perhaps TRBD1 as D (6 bases). V was trimmed by 6 bases and J by 6 bases, leaving 23 bases between them. The CDR3 consists of 17 residues. Germline V lookup: CDR1 MNHNS, CDR2 SASEGT. In nucleotides, the CDR3 is TGTGCCAGCAGCACTTTATACAGAGGGGACAAACCCGGGGAGCTGTTTTTT. It specifies CASSTLYRGDKPGELFF.

This clone was seen only a few times. This chain uses TRBV12-3 or TRBV12-4 with TRBJ2-7; D is undetermined. The CDR3 spans 12 residues. V shed 6 bases and J shed 6 bases, with 12 bases lying between them. The CDR3 loop is CASSKRAAEQYF. DNA of the CDR3: TGTGCCAGCAGCAAACGGGCTGCCGAGCAGTACTTC.

This clone has a count of ten or more. The chain carries TRBV11-2 and TRBJ2-7; perhaps TRBD2 as D (7 bases). This CDR3 contains 15 residues. The V end was cut by 5 bases, the J end by 2 bases, with 16 bases between. The germline V gene has CDR1 SGHAT and CDR2 FQNNGV. The CDR3 region is CASSLGGAGAYEQYF. CDR3 coding DNA: TGTGCCAGCAGCCTAGGGGGGGCCGGGGCCTACGAGCAGTACTTC.

This clone counts as medium-sized. V is TRBV6-6 and J is TRBJ2-3, with 15 bases that match TRBD2. Looked up from germline, CDR1 is MNHNY and CDR2 is SVGAGI (reference sequence). This CDR3 is 17 amino acids long. The V segment lost 7 bases and the J segment 4 bases; nucleotides outside the gene matches: 9. CDR3 in amino acids: CASNKGLAGGLADTQYF. CDR3 bases: TGTGCCAGCAACAAAGGACTAGCGGGAGGGTTGGCAGATACGCAGTATTTT.

The V call is TRBV7-2, the J call TRBJ1-2; no definite D call. Trimming pared 5 bases from V and 6 bases from J, leaving 16 bases between. Germline V gives CDR1 SGHTA, CDR2 FQGNSA. This CDR3 is built from 14 residues. Written as DNA, the CDR3 is TGTGCCAGCAGCGAGATAGAAACGGTAGATGGCTACACCTTC. Protein: CASSEIETVDGYTF. Supplemented by reference TRBV7-2 and TRBJ1-2, the full variable domain reads GAGVSQSPSNKVTEKGKDVELRCDPISGHTALYWYRQSLGQGLEFLIYFQGNSAPDKSGLPSDRFSAERTGGSVSTLTIQRTQQEDSAVYLCASSEIETVDGYTFGSGTRLTVV.

CDR3 sequence reads: CASSVLPEWFRTDTQYF. The CDR3 nucleotides are TGTGCCAGCAGCGTCCTCCCTGAGTGGTTTCGCACAGATACGCAGTATTTT. The rearrangement links TRBV9 to TRBJ2-3, with no clear D. The CDR3 is made up of 17 amino acids. The germline V and J ends were trimmed by 2 bases and 1 base, with 17 bases remaining between them. Germline CDR1 reads SGDLS; CDR2 reads YYNGEE.

By proportion, this clone is medium-sized. This chain uses TRBV6-2 or TRBV6-3 with TRBJ2-3; D is perhaps TRBD1 or TRBD2 (5 bases each). CDR1 is MNHEY, CDR2 SVGEGT, per germline. The CDR3 sequence is 16 residues long. V was pared by 6 bases and J by 5 bases, with 21 bases between. The chain's CDR3 is CASSSYYKGRLDTQYF. The CDR3, as DNA: TGTGCCAGCAGCTCCTATTATAAGGGACGCCTAGATACGCAGTATTTT.

This clone was seen ten or more times. The chain recombines TRBV6-1 with TRBJ2-5; D possibly corresponds to TRBD1 (6 bases). V gave up 8 bases and J gave up 1 base, with 14 bases separating them. Germline CDR1 MNHNS, CDR2 SASEGT. The CDR3 is made up of 14 amino acids. This CDR3 is CASEDRSFQETQYF. The DNA of the CDR3 is TGTGCCAGCGAGGACAGAAGTTTCCAAGAGACCCAGTACTTC.

This clone was found many times. This may be a read error: a much more frequent sequence differs by one nucleotide. This chain links TRBV7-6 with TRBJ2-2; D is perhaps TRBD1 or TRBD2 (5 bases each). The CDR3 is 14 residues long. Germline values: CDR1 SGHVS, CDR2 FNYEAQ. Trimming removed 5 bases at V and 7 bases at J, with 14 bases between. The CDR3 region has the DNA TGTGCCAGCAGCCGAGGTGGGGGATTCGGGGAGCTGTTTTTT. This codes for CASSRGGGFGELFF.

Many counts were recorded for this clone. This sequence joins TRBV3-1 and TRBJ2-1, with 8 nucleotides matching TRBD2. V dropped 2 bases and J dropped 5; count of bases not matched to a gene: 5. The CDR3 runs to 15 residues. Germline CDR1 LGHDT, CDR2 YNNKEL (reference sequence). CDR3 residues: CASSQLSGTHNEQFF. In nucleotides, the CDR3 is TGTGCCAGCAGCCAACTTAGCGGGACTCACAATGAGCAGTTCTTC.

This clone was counted ten times or more. The chain couples TRBV12-3 or TRBV12-4 to TRBJ1-2; tentatively, D is TRBD1 (5 bases). Between the trimmed V and J ends, which lost 5 bases and 2 bases, there was a span of 9 bases. The length of the CDR3 is 13 residues. CDR3 amino acids: CASSLRENYGYTF. The CDR3 DNA follows: TGTGCCAGCAGTCTCAGGGAGAACTATGGCTACACCTTC.

The table lists this clone with many counts. The chain combines TRBV28 with TRBJ2-3; 9 positions agree with TRBD2. The ends lost 6 bases at V and 1 base at J; junction bases unmatched: 17. Germline CDR1 reads MDHEN; CDR2 reads SYDVKM. The CDR3 has 19 residues. DNA of the CDR3: TGTGCCAGCAGCCTACCAAGCGGGAGGTTCCTTCTTCGCACAGATACGCAGTATTTT. Translated: CASSLPSGRFLLRTDTQYF.

The chain uses TRBV7-8 and TRBJ2-1, with 7 bases aligning to TRBD2. CDR1 and CDR2 (germline): SGHVS, FQNEAQ. The CDR3 length is 15 residues. CDR3 DNA sequence: TGTGCGACCAGCCCCACCGGGACTACCTCACGGGAGCAGTTCTTC. This gives the protein CATSPTGTTSREQFF.

In its sample, this clone was seen a few times. The rearrangement uses TRBV7-8 and TRBJ2-3; D gene unclear. The CDR3 runs to 12 residues. The germline V gene has CDR1 SGHVS and CDR2 FQNEAQ. With 3 bases removed from V and 4 bases from J, the gap between germline ends came to 5 bases. CDR3 protein: CASSFYPDTQYF. The CDR3 coding sequence is TGTGCCAGCAGCTTCTATCCAGATACGCAGTATTTT. The whole variable domain, remainder taken from reference TRBV7-8 and TRBJ2-3, is GAGVSQSPRYKVAKRGQDVALRCDPISGHVSLFWYQQALGQGPEFLTYFQNEAQLDKSGLPSDRFFAERPEGSVSTLKIQRTQQEDSAVYLCASSFYPDTQYFGPGTRLTVL.